Following are 13 T cell receptor beta chains from one sample sequenced in a study of blood T cell repertoires in COVID-19. Measured with immunoSEQ multiplex PCR; TCRdb has only the in-frame clones, and not every one. This sample has under 130,000 clones, with roughly 69% found just once. Sample: peripheral blood. All receptors derive from a man older than 75 with acute or convalescent COVID-19.

This clone was detected only a few times. The V call is TRBV9, the J call TRBJ2-1; no reliable D call. This CDR3 region has 12 residues. Germline V gene lookup returns CDR1 SGDLS and CDR2 YYNGEE. Between the trimmed V and J ends, which lost 3 bases and 3 bases, there was a span of 4 bases. This CDR3 is CASSANYNEQFF. The CDR3 region has the DNA TGTGCCAGCAGCGCTAACTACAATGAGCAGTTCTTC.

The genes are TRBV7-2 and TRBJ1-2, with 9 positions matching TRBD1. CDR1 is SGHTA and CDR2 is FQGNSA in the germline V gene. The CDR3 spans 14 residues. Trimming cost V 2 bases and J 5 bases; bases outside gene matches: 3. The CDR3 reads CASSLSQGAYGYTF. CDR3 nucleotides: TGTGCCAGCAGCTTATCACAGGGGGCTTATGGCTACACCTTC.

This sequence joins TRBV9 and TRBJ2-1; 7 bases line up with TRBD2. Germline lookup yields CDR1 SGDLS and CDR2 YYNGEE. CDR3 length: 15 residues. The ends lost 2 bases at V and 3 bases at J; junction bases unmatched: 5. DNA of the CDR3: TGTGCCAGCAGCGTTGGGGAGGGGCTCTACAATGAGCAGTTCTTC. Translated, it gives CASSVGEGLYNEQFF. Complete variable domain (other parts from reference TRBV9 and TRBJ2-1): DSGVTQTPKHLITATGQRVTLRCSPRSGDLSVYWYQQSLDQGLQFLIQYYNGEERAKGNILERFSAQQFPDLHSELNLSSLELGDSALYFCASSVGEGLYNEQFFGPGTRLTVL.

This clone was detected a few times. Written as DNA, the CDR3 is TGTGCCAGCAGCCCTTCTGTCCTAGTCACCGGGGAGCTGTTTTTT. It translates to CASSPSVLVTGELFF. This rearrangement joins TRBV4-2 to TRBJ2-2; no definite D call. CDR3 size: 15 residues. V dropped 4 bases and J dropped 4 bases, with 13 bases sitting between them. Germline V lookup: CDR1 LGHNA, CDR2 YNFKEQ.

The CDR3 loop reads CASSLAGHSNEKLFF. For the CDR3, the DNA is TGCGCCAGCAGCTTGGCGGGACATTCTAATGAAAAACTGTTTTTT. The genes are TRBV5-1 and TRBJ1-4; TRBD1 is a possible D gene (6 bases). CDR1 is SGHRS, CDR2 YFSETQ, per germline. V lost 0 bases, J lost 3 bases, and 9 bases lay in between. The CDR3 length is 15 residues.

V gene TRBV9 combines with J gene TRBJ2-1; a possible D gene is TRBD2 (5 bases). The V end lost 4 bases, the J end lost 9 bases, and 14 bases lay between the germline ends. The CDR3 is 13 residues long. Germline CDR1 SGDLS, CDR2 YYNGEE. CDR3 nucleotides: TGTGCCAGCAGCCCCCGTAGCGCAGTTGAGCAGTTCTTC. This gives the protein CASSPRSAVEQFF.

This chain joins TRBV2 and TRBJ1-5, with 8 bases identical to TRBD1. Germline CDR1 reads SNHLY; CDR2 reads FYNNEI. Trimming at V came to 7 bases and at J to 8 bases, leaving 7 bases not matched to a gene. The CDR3 consists of 13 residues. In nucleotides, the CDR3 is TGTGCCAGCACCGAGACAGGGGTTAAGCCCCAGCATTTT. The encoded protein is CASTETGVKPQHF.

The rearrangement uses TRBV28 and TRBJ2-7, with 9 bases that match TRBD1. The CDR3 is made up of 16 amino acids. The ends lost 4 bases at V and 5 bases at J; junction bases unmatched: 12. Germline CDR1 reads MDHEN; CDR2 reads SYDVKM. Here the CDR3 reads CASSYPGQGPLNEQYF. CDR3 nucleotide sequence: TGTGCCAGCAGTTATCCGGGACAGGGTCCCCTTAACGAGCAGTACTTC.

V and J are TRBV28 and TRBJ1-3, with D perhaps TRBD1 (6 bases). Germline V gene lookup returns CDR1 MDHEN and CDR2 SYDVKM. V lost 6 bases and J 6 bases, leaving 18 bases between the germline ends. The CDR3 consists of 15 residues. The CDR3: CASRPAGGAVNTIYF. CDR3 DNA: TGTGCCAGCAGACCCGCGGGGGGGGCGGTAAACACCATATATTTT.

The rearrangement links TRBV29-1 to TRBJ2-5; D not certain. CDR1 and CDR2 (germline): SQVTM, ANQGSEA. This CDR3 region has 12 residues. V was clipped by 4 bases and J by 2 bases, with 8 bases between them. The CDR3 is CSVASLQETQYF. Written as DNA, the CDR3 is TGCAGCGTTGCCAGTCTTCAAGAGACCCAGTACTTC.

The chain employs TRBV27 and TRBJ1-1; 8 bases match TRBD1. Germline CDR1 reads MNHEY; CDR2 reads SMNVEV (reference sequence). The length of the CDR3 is 16 residues. The trim removed 1 base at V and 1 base at J, leaving 5 bases unmatched. Written as DNA, the CDR3 is TGTGCCAGCAGTTTATTCCTCGGGACAGGGAACACTGAAGCTTTCTTT. Translating it yields CASSLFLGTGNTEAFF.

This chain connects TRBV13 to TRBJ2-3; TRBD2 might be the D (6 bases). The CDR3 loop spans 15 amino acids. Germline V gene lookup returns CDR1 PRHDT and CDR2 FYEKMQ (reference sequence). Deletions cut 6 bases from V and 2 bases from J, with 15 bases between. CDR3 DNA sequence: TGTGCCAGCAGTATGTGGCGGGAAACCACAGATACGCAGTATTTT. Its translation is CASSMWRETTDTQYF. Filled out from reference TRBV13 and TRBJ2-3, the complete variable domain reads AAGVIQSPRHLIKEKRETATLKCYPIPRHDTVYWYQQGPGQDPQFLISFYEKMQSDKGSIPDRFSAQQFSDYHSELNMSSLELGDSALYFCASSMWRETTDTQYFGPGTRLTVL.

V gene TRBV28 combines with J gene TRBJ1-2; the match to TRBD1 covers 9 bases. Germline values: CDR1 MDHEN, CDR2 SYDVKM. CDR3 length equals 16 residues. The V and J ends lost 5 bases and 2 bases, in that order; junction bases with no gene match: 9. CDR3 residues: CASSTPSGQGNYGYTF. The CDR3 DNA sequence: TGTGCCAGCAGTACTCCCTCGGGACAGGGAAACTATGGCTACACCTTC.